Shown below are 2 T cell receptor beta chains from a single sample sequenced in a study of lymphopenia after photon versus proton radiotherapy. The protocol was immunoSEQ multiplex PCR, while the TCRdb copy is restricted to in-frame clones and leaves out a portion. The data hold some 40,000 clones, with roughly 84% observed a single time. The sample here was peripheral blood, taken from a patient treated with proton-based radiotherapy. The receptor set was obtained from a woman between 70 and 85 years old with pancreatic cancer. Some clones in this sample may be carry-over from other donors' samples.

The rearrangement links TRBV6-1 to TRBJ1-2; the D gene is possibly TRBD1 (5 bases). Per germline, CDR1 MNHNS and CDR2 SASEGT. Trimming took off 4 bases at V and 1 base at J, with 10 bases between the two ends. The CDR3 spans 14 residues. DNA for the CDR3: TGTGCCAGCAGTGTGCAGGGTAGTAACTATGGCTACACCTTC. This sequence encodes CASSVQGSNYGYTF.

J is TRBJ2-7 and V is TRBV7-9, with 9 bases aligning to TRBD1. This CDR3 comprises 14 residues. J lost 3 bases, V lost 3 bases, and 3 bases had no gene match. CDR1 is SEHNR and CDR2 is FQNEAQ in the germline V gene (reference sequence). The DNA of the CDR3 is TGTGCCAGCAGCTTGGGACAGGGTGACTACGAGCAGTACTTC. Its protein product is CASSLGQGDYEQYF.